The 15 T cell receptor beta chains listed next were all sequenced from one sample in a study of control samples from healthy donors and cancer patients. Sequencing used immunoSEQ multiplex PCR; TCRdb keeps in-frame clones, though not all of them. In the table there are about 220,000 clones, 85% to 95% of which are singletons. The sample consisted of blood. The receptors here all came from a middle-aged man in good health.

This chain joins TRBV19 and TRBJ2-5; no clear D gene. The V end lost 4 bases, the J end lost 4 bases, and 13 bases lay between the germline ends. The germline CDR1 and CDR2 sequences are LNHDA and SQIVND (reference sequence). The CDR3 is 14 residues long. The CDR3 loop is CASSTTPPSETQYF. In nucleotides, the CDR3 is TGTGCCAGTAGTACTACCCCGCCGTCAGAGACCCAGTACTTC.

This chain joins TRBV6-1 and TRBJ2-2, with a weak D call TRBD1 (6 bases). V was cut by 0 bases and J by 7 bases, with 12 bases left in between. Germline-derived CDR1 and CDR2 are MNHNS and SASEGT. The CDR3 runs 15 residues. CDR3 coding DNA: TGTGCCAGCAGTGAAGCTACAGGGTCGGGCGGGGAGCTGTTTTTT. Its protein is CASSEATGSGGELFF.

The chain is built from TRBV7-2 and TRBJ1-5; D remains unclear. The CDR3 covers 12 residues. V was cut by 5 bases and J by 7 bases, with 9 bases left in between. Looked up from germline, CDR1 is SGHTA and CDR2 is FQGNSA. CDR3 sequence reads: CASSAPGQPQHF. The CDR3 DNA sequence: TGTGCCAGCAGCGCACCGGGGCAGCCCCAGCATTTT.

The rearrangement uses TRBV5-8 and TRBJ1-6, with TRBD1 as a possible D gene (6 bases). V was clipped by 4 bases and J by 10 bases, with 18 bases between them. The CDR3 length is 15 residues. Germline V CDR1 and CDR2: SGHTS, YDEGEE. The CDR3 region has the DNA TGTGCCAGCAGCATTCGACAGGCTCTCCACTCACCCCTCCACTTT. Encoded protein: CASSIRQALHSPLHF.

This sequence joins TRBV7-2 and TRBJ1-3; D is unresolved. V lost 3 bases and J 2 bases, leaving 8 bases between the germline ends. The CDR3 covers 14 residues. In germline, CDR1 is SGHTA, CDR2 FQGNSA. CDR3 amino acids: CASSLLGAGNTIYF. The CDR3 nucleotides are TGTGCCAGCAGCTTGTTGGGCGCTGGAAACACCATATATTTT.

The V call is TRBV7-2, the J call TRBJ1-1, with a possible D match to TRBD1 (5 bases). CDR1 and CDR2 from the germline V gene are SGHTA and FQGNSA. V lost 3 bases and J 7 bases, leaving 18 bases between the germline ends. The CDR3 runs 15 residues. CDR3 protein: CASSFTGGQIFEAFF. For the CDR3, the DNA is TGTGCCAGCAGCTTTACAGGTGGGCAGATCTTTGAAGCTTTCTTT.

V gene TRBV10-1 combines with J gene TRBJ2-5, with TRBD2 identical over 7 bases. There are 15 residues in the CDR3. Germline V CDR1 and CDR2: WNHNN, SYGVQD (reference sequence). V shed 2 bases, J shed 2 bases, and the junction held 5 bases outside the gene matches. This CDR3 reads CASSELAEVQETQYF. The CDR3 coding sequence is TGCGCCAGCAGTGAGCTAGCGGAGGTACAAGAGACCCAGTACTTC.

This chain connects TRBV19 to TRBJ1-2; 7 bases match TRBD1. Germline V gene lookup returns CDR1 LNHDA and CDR2 SQIVND (reference sequence). This CDR3 spans 14 amino acids. V shed 5 bases, J shed 3 bases, and the junction held 6 bases outside the gene matches. The CDR3, as DNA: TGTGCCAGTAGTCCCGCAGGGGGATACTATGGCTACACCTTC. It codes for CASSPAGGYYGYTF.

This chain links TRBV5-1 with TRBJ1-2; 7 nucleotides align to TRBD1. V lost 0 bases and J lost 2; bases outside the gene matches: 7. This CDR3 is built from 16 residues. CDR1 and CDR2 from the germline V gene are SGHRS and YFSETQ. The CDR3 sequence is CASSLGGTAVNYGYTF. In DNA form, the CDR3 reads TGCGCCAGCAGCTTGGGGGGGACAGCCGTAAACTATGGCTACACCTTC. The complete variable domain, with remaining parts taken from reference TRBV5-1 and TRBJ1-2, reads KAGVTQTPRYLIKTRGQQVTLSCSPISGHRSVSWYQQTPGQGLQFLFEYFSETQRNKGNFPGRFSGRQFSNSRSEMNVSTLELGDSALYLCASSLGGTAVNYGYTFGSGTRLTVV.

J is TRBJ1-6 and V is TRBV19; D may be TRBD1 (5 bases). The CDR3 totals 18 residues. V dropped 4 bases and J dropped 9 bases, with 25 bases sitting between them. CDR1 LNHDA and CDR2 SQIVND come from the germline V gene (reference sequence). The CDR3 DNA reads as TGTGCCAGTAGTAGAGAAGGACTTAGGGGTGAGGCCTCTTCACCCCTCCACTTT. Protein sequence: CASSREGLRGEASSPLHF.

J is TRBJ1-3 and V is TRBV19; D is undetermined. V was clipped by 5 bases and J by 8 bases, with 19 bases between them. Germline-derived CDR1 and CDR2 are LNHDA and SQIVND (reference sequence). CDR3 length equals 15 residues. The CDR3 protein is CASSSPYGGPHTIYF. The CDR3 DNA reads as TGTGCCAGTAGTTCACCTTATGGAGGGCCCCACACCATATATTTT.

This clone came up once. The V and J genes are TRBV6-5 and TRBJ1-1; D not certain. CDR3 length: 15 amino acids. Per the germline V gene, CDR1 is MNHEY and CDR2 is SVGAGI. V gave up 6 bases and J gave up 0 bases, with 14 bases separating them. The CDR3 nucleotides are TGTGCCAGCAGGATCTCTTTGGGAATGAACACTGAAGCTTTCTTT. Residues: CASRISLGMNTEAFF.

The chain recombines TRBV2 with TRBJ1-5; the D is unclear. CDR3 size: 14 residues. Trimming shortened V by 0 bases and J by 3 bases, and 6 bases separated the two germline ends. Per germline, CDR1 SNHLY and CDR2 FYNNEI. In nucleotides, the CDR3 is TGTGCCAGCAGTGAAGCACGATCCAATCAGCCCCAGCATTTT. Residues: CASSEARSNQPQHF.

The chain has TRBV5-1 and TRBJ1-6; the match to TRBD1 covers 7 bases. CDR3 size: 15 residues. Trimming took 2 bases from V and 10 from J; bases not matched to a gene: 9. The germline V gene encodes CDR1 SGHRS and CDR2 YFSETQ. DNA for the CDR3: TGCGCCAGCAGCTTAGACGACAGGGCAGGATCACCCCTCCACTTT. Protein product: CASSLDDRAGSPLHF.

The rearrangement uses TRBV10-1 and TRBJ2-6, with 8 bases matching TRBD1. This CDR3 has 18 residues. V shed 4 bases, J shed 0 bases, and the junction held 8 bases outside the gene matches. Germline V CDR1 and CDR2: WNHNN, SYGVQD (reference sequence). In DNA, the CDR3 is TGCGCCAGCAGTGGTGGACCGGGACAGGACTCTGGGGCCAACGTCCTGACTTTC. Amino acid sequence: CASSGGPGQDSGANVLTF.